This T cell receptor beta chain appears in the sequencing data of a study of beta chain features in type 1 diabetes. Sequenced material consisted of expressed TCRB transcripts (all of the isolated RNA was reverse transcribed). Sequenced by immunoSEQ multiplex PCR; TCRdb stores in-frame clones only, minus some. The repertoire holds a few hundred thousand clones, about 15% seen once, with more than 0.015% in the top ten. Study-wide results and caveats: Researchers cautioned that cDNA sequencing could over-represent cells with high TCR expression. The study notes PCR might favor shorter templates equally in patients and controls.

The germline V gene encodes CDR1 SGHNT and CDR2 YYREEE (reference sequence). The CDR3 contains 16 residues. V lost 0 bases to trimming and J lost 3 bases, with 13 bases between them. Purity above 95% was achieved in all sorted populations. With regard to this clone: Its antigen remains unidentified.

The chain uses TRBV5-4 and TRBJ2-1; the D gene is possibly TRBD2 (6 bases). The origin of this receptor is a woman aged 18 to 35 in good health. The sequencing sample was made of naive CD4+ T cells from blood. CDR3 in amino acids: CASSLGSSGYYNEQFF. The CDR3 DNA reads TGTGCCAGCAGCTTGGGGAGTAGCGGCTACTACAATGAGCAGTTCTTC. Combining the CDR3 with reference TRBV5-4 and TRBJ2-1 gives the whole variable domain ETGVTQSPTHLIKTRGQQVTLRCSSQSGHNTVSWYQQALGQGPQFIFQYYREEENGRGNFPPRFSGLQFPNYSSELNVNALELDDSALYLCASSLGSSGYYNEQFFGPGTRLTVL.